One sample yielded the 9 T cell receptor beta chains listed below, sequenced in a study of T cells after yellow fever vaccination. TCRdb ran MiXCR on the 5' RACE reads and lists one entry per CDR3 protein. This table has hundreds of thousands of distinct CDR3 sequences, approximately 13% appearing once. Source: PBMCs, taken on the day of the yellow fever booster vaccination. The source is a man aged 25-45 years who received the YFV17D yellow fever vaccine.

This clonotype has only a few counts. V usage is TRBV6-6 and J usage is TRBJ2-3; 9 bases fit TRBD1. This CDR3 spans 13 amino acids. The ends lost 0 bases at V and 14 bases at J; junction bases unmatched: 6. CDR1 and CDR2 (germline): MNHNY, SVGAGI (reference sequence). DNA of the CDR3: TGTGCCAGCAGTTACTCGAAGGGGACAGGGTTGTATTTT. It encodes CASSYSKGTGLYF.

This clonotype was counted between two and nine times. V gene TRBV5-1 combines with J gene TRBJ1-1; D gene ambiguous. The V gene's germline CDR1 is SGHRS and CDR2 YFSETQ. Trimming stripped 7 bases from V and 1 base from J, with 14 bases between. This CDR3 contains 14 residues. The CDR3 loop reads CASYGGPKNTEAFF. CDR3 DNA: TGCGCCAGCTACGGTGGGCCTAAGAACACTGAAGCTTTCTTT. Full variable domain (missing parts from reference TRBV5-1 and TRBJ1-1): KAGVTQTPRYLIKTRGQQVTLSCSPISGHRSVSWYQQTPGQGLQFLFEYFSETQRNKGNFPGRFSGRQFSNSRSEMNVSTLELGDSALYLCASYGGPKNTEAFFGQGTRLTVV.

The rearrangement joins TRBV19 to TRBJ2-2; tentative D call: TRBD1 (6 bases). CDR3 size: 14 residues. Trimming took off 7 bases at V and 0 bases at J, with 9 bases between the two ends. Germline V gives CDR1 LNHDA, CDR2 SQIVND (reference sequence). CDR3 sequence: CASMWDTNTGELFF. The CDR3 DNA reads as TGTGCCAGTATGTGGGACACGAACACCGGGGAGCTGTTTTTT.

The table lists this clonotype with many counts. V usage is TRBV6-2 or TRBV6-3 and J usage is TRBJ2-7; 8 nucleotides align to TRBD1. CDR3 length: 14 residues. Looked up from germline, CDR1 is MNHEY and CDR2 is SVGEGT. V gave up 5 bases and J gave up 3 bases; unmatched junction bases: 6. The CDR3, as DNA: TGTGCCAGCAGTGAGGACAGGGCTATCTACGAGCAGTACTTC. This gives the protein CASSEDRAIYEQYF.

V and J are TRBV3-1 and TRBJ2-2, with 7 bases aligning to TRBD1. V shed 5 bases, J shed 4 bases, and the junction held 10 bases outside the gene matches. This CDR3 is 16 amino acids long. Germline V lookup: CDR1 LGHDT, CDR2 YNNKEL (reference sequence). CDR3 coding DNA: TGTGCCAGCAGCAGTGACAGGGTATTTCTCACCGGGGAGCTGTTTTTT. It specifies CASSSDRVFLTGELFF. The entire variable domain, with the rest obtained from reference TRBV3-1 and TRBJ2-2, is as follows: DTAVSQTPKYLVTQMGNDKSIKCEQNLGHDTMYWYKQDSKKFLKIMFSYNNKELIINETVPNRFSPKSPDKAHLNLHINSLELGDSAVYFCASSSDRVFLTGELFFGEGSRLTVL.

This chain links TRBV7-9 with TRBJ2-3, with 9 positions matching TRBD2. The germline gives CDR1 SEHNR, CDR2 FQNEAQ (reference sequence). After removal of 2 bases from V and 2 bases from J, the junction contained 2 bases not matched to a gene. The CDR3 is 15 amino acids. CDR3 DNA: TGTGCCAGCAGCTTATCTAGCGGGGCCACAGATACGCAGTATTTT. Protein sequence: CASSLSSGATDTQYF.

The CDR3 protein is CASSQARQFSGNTIYF. DNA of the CDR3: TGCGCCAGCAGCCAAGCCCGACAGTTCTCTGGAAACACCATATATTTT. This chain connects TRBV4-3 to TRBJ1-3; possible D gene TRBD1, 5 bases. The CDR3 length is 16 residues. Germline CDR1 reads LGHNA; CDR2 reads YSLEER. The V gene lost 1 base and the J gene lost 0 bases, with 10 bases spanning the gap.

This chain uses TRBV28 with TRBJ2-6; TRBD1 matches at 9 bases. The germline CDR1 and CDR2 sequences are MDHEN and SYDVKM. There are 16 residues in the CDR3. V lost 5 bases, J lost 1 base, and 3 bases stayed unmatched. The CDR3 DNA reads as TGTGCCAGCAGTGGAGGACAGGGGTCTGGGGCCAACGTCCTGACTTTC. This encodes CASSGGQGSGANVLTF. Together with reference TRBV28 and TRBJ2-6, the CDR3 gives the full variable domain: DVKVTQSSRYLVKRTGEKVFLECVQDMDHENMFWYRQDPGLGLRLIYFSYDVKMKEKGDIPEGYSVSREKKERFSLILESASTNQTSMYLCASSGGQGSGANVLTFGAGSRLTVL.

This sequence joins TRBV24-1 and TRBJ2-5, with D perhaps TRBD1 or TRBD2 (5 bases each). CDR3 length: 13 residues. V lost 3 bases to trimming and J lost 8 bases, with 12 bases between them. Germline CDR1 is KGHDR and CDR2 is SFDVKD. The CDR3 region has the DNA TGTGCCACCAGTGATCGGGACGGTACTACCCAGTACTTC. Translation: CATSDRDGTTQYF.